The present TCR beta chain was sequenced within a study of blood T cell repertoires in COVID-19. Across the study: Some COVID-19 samples were acute and others convalescent; all came from the United States, Italy and Spain. Sources were T cells, B-cell-depleted T cells, or PBMCs; the material itself was cDNA or gDNA.

The authors' processing: Estimation of nucleated cell counts relied on the amplification of reference gene primers. Assay: immunoSEQ multiplex PCR; the TCRdb copy retains only in-frame clones and omits some. The D gene and trimming were derived from the DNA, and the V and J assignments and clone size from that table. In the table there are tens of thousands of clones, roughly 80% of which are singletons. This CDR3 has 12 amino acids. V was cut by 0 bases and J by 7 bases, with 6 bases left in between. Germline-derived CDR1 and CDR2 are SGHRS and YFSETQ. Many counts were recorded for this clone. The sample holds other DNA sequences that translate to the same CDR3.

The sequencing sample was made of peripheral blood. The chain links TRBV5-1 to TRBJ2-3; D is unclear. This clonotype was obtained from a woman in her sixties with acute or convalescent COVID-19. The CDR3 coding sequence is TGCGCCAGCAGCTTGGAATTAAATACGCAGTATTTT. It encodes CASSLELNTQYF.